The source of this T cell receptor (beta chain) is a study of blood T cell repertoires in COVID-19. At the level of the study: There were acute and convalescent COVID-19 samples, and they came from the United States, Italy and Spain.

The CDR3 sequence is 14 residues long. Germline-derived CDR1 and CDR2 are SGHTA and FQGNSA. The trim removed 5 bases at V and 5 bases at J, leaving 3 bases unmatched. Using immunoSEQ multiplex PCR, the repertoire was profiled, and TCRdb retains in-frame clones only, with some absent. This table has 95,000 to 100,000 clones, around four fifths appearing once. Material for sequencing was peripheral blood. This chain connects TRBV7-2 to TRBJ1-6, with 7 bases matching TRBD1. The receptor was isolated from a man in his 70s with acute or convalescent COVID-19. The CDR3 bases are TGTGCCAGCAGCCTGGGACAGCATAATTCACCCCTCCACTTT. Translating it yields CASSLGQHNSPLHF.